This T cell receptor (beta chain) was captured by sequencing in a study of cytomegalovirus exposure and HLA in healthy donors (dated by TCRdb to the late 2010s). Describing the broader study: According to an earlier analysis of 450 to 650 of the donors, 150 million to 200 million T cells yielded some 120 million unique TCR beta sequences and about 300 Gb of sequence data. A later genetic analysis used genome-wide SNP genotypes for about three fifths of the 666 donors, treating that subset as a discovery cohort. An earlier analysis of approximately 630 of the donors applied high-throughput TCR beta sequencing to assess whether each TCR beta V gene segment acted as functional or pseudogenic. In a later analysis, previously published TCR beta repertoires from hundreds of donors were re-analyzed and high-resolution HLA genotyping was added so that TCR occurrence patterns could be studied. Every discovery cohort repertoire had been produced on one sequencing platform. The later analysis used no new phenotypic data to find candidate immune exposures, relying instead on TCR beta sequences and their occurrence across donors. An early release that covered 640 HLA-typed donors contained 300 to 350 gigabases of sequencing data and about 84 million unique TCR sequences. To predict cytomegalovirus infection status, the study brought together high-throughput TCR immunosequencing, statistical association of individual TCRs with disease status, and machine learning. Donor age, sex, ethnicity and CMV serostatus were compiled together with the repertoire data. The number of donors typed differed by locus, with 629-630 for A, B, C, DRB1 and DQB1, roughly 520 for DQA1, approximately 580 for DPA1, and approximately 470 for DPB1. The study aimed to test whether cataloging public T cell receptors could reveal signatures of past pathogen exposure. HLA typing included class I and class II loci at four-digit resolution. The study used immunosequencing to profile the T cell repertoires of hundreds of subjects and linked those repertoires to cytomegalovirus serostatus. Among 300 to 450 genotyped donors of the cohort, an average of about 240,000 unique TCR beta nucleotide sequences were sequenced per donor, about a sixth of them non-productive. Along with the roughly 610-subject first cohort, a separate validation cohort of 120 different subjects was used. Four to six DR-DQ haplotypes were handled as single units for association and clustering, since linkage in the cohort was strong. Of the approximately 400 genotyped donors, approximately 80% fell in the genetic ancestry cluster associated with self-reported Caucasian donors. General study outcomes and caveats: Some IMGT-functional V segments, including TRBV6-2 and TRBV6-3, could not be distinguished by the 87-base-pair reads and were therefore excluded. Compared with equally common non-associated chains, HLA-associated TCR beta chains in a later analysis were more clonally expanded and had lower generation probabilities. Because counts were too low, about 18 rarely observed V segments, including chromosome 9 orphons, were excluded from the earlier analysis of several hundred of the donors. In the study, around 160 TCR beta chains were listed as associated with cytomegalovirus. The classifier was reported to diagnose cytomegalovirus status with high specificity and sensitivity in both the original and validation cohorts. In a later analysis, around 17,000 TCR beta sequences were associated with specific HLA alleles at a false discovery rate of 0.05. Only TCR beta chains were sequenced in this cohort, and the absence of alpha or paired-chain data limited detectable features. An association between a missense DCLRE1C variant and V-gene and J-gene trimming of TCR beta chains was found in a later genetic analysis and replicated in an independent cohort. A later analysis found that TCR association rates varied across HLA loci, with DRB1 alleles showing the most associated TCRs and HLA-C alleles the fewest. A cluster of highly shared sequence variants was judged likely to be a technical artifact of the sequencing pipeline. A later analysis found that most CMV-associated TCR beta chains appeared HLA-restricted, with HLA associations seemingly driven largely by CMV exposure. A few of the identified cytomegalovirus-associated TCR beta chains were confirmed in vitro to be specific for cytomegalovirus antigens. Across donors, most TCR sequences were observed very rarely, whereas some public TCRs were present in many individuals. Sequencing depth was assumed to be roughly uniform across donors in the presence/absence analyses, though that assumption may not hold. A further reported finding was that TCR beta sequences accurately predicted the HLA-A and HLA-B alleles for most subjects in the first cohort. Assigning TCR associations to individual alleles was difficult when HLA alleles, especially DR and DQ, strongly co-occurred. Linkage disequilibrium might explain the correlated functional status among segregating V segments, but an unknown experimental factor could not be ruled out. Several of the top co-occurrence clusters appeared to be linked to parvovirus B19, influenza, CMV and Epstein-Barr virus, according to a later analysis. According to a later genetic analysis, donors in an Asian-associated ancestry cluster had fewer N-insertions in productive TCRs than the roughly 670-donor mean. It was suggested by the authors that the approach could potentially be generalized to other disease states and immunological phenotypes. HLA typing was unavailable for some donors at each locus, so association tests used only the typed subset. Broadly in line with IMGT annotations, most TCR beta V segments showed up in productive rearrangements about 87% or about 30% of the time in an earlier analysis of some 590 of the donors. CMV serostatus was the only immune exposure information available for the cohort.

Remarks on this clone: Its antigen specificity is not known. Base qualities are not at hand, and no much larger clone is one base apart.

The cohort consisted of 600 or so healthy bone marrow donors. At the time of sampling, every cohort member was nominally healthy, though immune exposures that went unrecorded were likely present. The donor was CMV seronegative and belonged to the group of around 350 seronegative cohort members. Each donor provided a peripheral blood sample, and peripheral blood mononuclear cells were used for TCR beta sequencing. Genomic DNA was extracted from the blood cell samples with the Qiagen DNeasy Blood Extraction Kit. V lost 5 bases and J lost 1 base, and the count of bases not matched to a germline gene is 3. Including the terminal cysteine and phenylalanine, the CDR3 comprises 15 residues. Only CDR3 DNA is held: 45 bases, read in frame from base 1. Reading the germline V gene gives CDR1 MRHNA and CDR2 SNTAGT. Receptors were amplified or captured by the immunoSEQ multiplex PCR assay. For the multiplex PCR, a mixture combining 60 forward primers for TCR Vbeta segments and 13 reverse primers for TCR Jbeta segments was used. A multiplex PCR assay on genomic DNA amplified the CDR3 region of rearranged TCR beta genes. Amplified TCR beta libraries were sequenced as 87-base-pair reads on the Illumina HiSeq System. The paper's data handling went like this. Across the 670 or so repertoires, a later analysis counted 80 million or so unique TCR beta chains, 9 million to 14 million of which were shared by at least two donors. Raw reads were error-corrected and collapsed into unique sequences with a nearest-neighbor algorithm that merged closely related sequences to remove PCR and sequencing errors. CDR3 sequences were aligned to IMGT reference sequences to assign V, D and J gene segments. For a sequence to be retained, a match of at least six nucleotides to both a V gene segment and a J gene segment was required. A rearrangement counted as productive if the CDR3 had no stop codons and remained in frame with V and J, and every other rearrangement counted as non-productive. Following IMGT convention, CDR3 was defined as the stretch from the second conserved V-encoded cysteine to the conserved J-encoded phenylalanine. Sequences without an unambiguous match to a single V gene segment were excluded from the earlier analysis of over 500 of the donors. In an earlier analysis of approximately 560 of the donors, a V segment was called functional when productive rearrangements were above 56.7%, and segregating when the standard deviation between donors exceeded 5%. A statistical classification framework was built for diagnosing cytomegalovirus status from the catalog of TCR beta chain sequences. V and J gene assignment, in a later analysis, came from comparing TCR nucleotide sequences with IMGT/GENE-DB human TR gene sequences. A later analysis assigned CDR3 sequences and most-parsimonious VDJ recombination scenarios with the TCRdist pipeline. In a later analysis, each TCR beta chain was defined by its CDR3 amino acid sequence together with its V-gene family, and reads without a unique V-gene family were excluded. To address suspected cross-contamination and a sequencing artifact, a later analysis removed a few hundred highly shared, low-generation-probability nucleotide sequences. For each public chain, a later analysis derived a clonal expansion index from normalized ranks of inferred template counts within each repertoire. In a later analysis, generation probabilities were computed with a VDJ recombination model fitted to out-of-frame rearrangements, and the resulting probabilities were checked against IGoR. In a later analysis, hypergeometric tests were used to score TCR-TCR, TCR-HLA and TCR-CMV co-occurrence, with a repertoire-size bias correction applied to TCR pairs. To estimate false discovery rates, a later analysis permuted the HLA or CMV assignments 20 times. In a later analysis, co-occurring TCRs were grouped with DBSCAN, and TCRdist sequence similarity was added when clustering was performed within HLA-allele-positive subsets. For co-occurrence clustering, repertoires with fewer than 30,000 or more than 120,000 public chains were excluded, along with 5 or 6 repertoires with anomalous nucleotide sharing. TCRdb stores this immuneACCESS table with in-frame sequences only. Part of the clones is absent; in the studies checked, under half of the shortfall reflects unresolved V genes, and no reason is known for the rest. For V, J and clone size, that table is used; D and trimming come from the DNA. The sample records about 180,000 clones, over 70% of which are singletons. The ten largest clones capture roughly 5% of the sample.

The TCR was taken from a man aged 35-49 years in good health and CMV-seronegative. The chain couples TRBV6-4 to TRBJ2-2; the junction holds 8 bases that match TRBD2. The sample comprised PBMCs. In nucleotides, the sequence is TGTGCCAGCAGTCCAGCGGGAGTGAACACCGGGGAGCTGTTTTTT. Its product reads: CASSPAGVNTGELFF.